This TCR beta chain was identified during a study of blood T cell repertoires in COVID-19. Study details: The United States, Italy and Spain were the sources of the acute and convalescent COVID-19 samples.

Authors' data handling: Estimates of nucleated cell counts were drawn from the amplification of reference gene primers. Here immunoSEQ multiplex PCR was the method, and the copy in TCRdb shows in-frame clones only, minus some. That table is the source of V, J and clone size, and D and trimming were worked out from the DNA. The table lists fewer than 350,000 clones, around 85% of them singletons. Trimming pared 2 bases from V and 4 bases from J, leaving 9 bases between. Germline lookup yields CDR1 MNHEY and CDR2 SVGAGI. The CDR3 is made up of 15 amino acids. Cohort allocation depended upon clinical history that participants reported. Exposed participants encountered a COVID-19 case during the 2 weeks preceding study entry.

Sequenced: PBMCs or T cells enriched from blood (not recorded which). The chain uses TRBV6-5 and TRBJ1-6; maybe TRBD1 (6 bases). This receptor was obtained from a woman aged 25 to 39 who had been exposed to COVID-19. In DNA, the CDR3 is TGTGCCAGCAGTTACCGGACAGATTATAATTCACCCCTCCACTTT. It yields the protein CASSYRTDYNSPLHF.